The 14 T cell receptor beta chains in this list originate from one sample, sequenced in a study of molecular identifiers for immune sequencing clone quantification. TCRdb analysed the PCR reads with MiXCR anew, one entry per CDR3 protein. The repertoire consists of about 640,000 distinct CDR3 sequences, with 15% to 20% occurring once and the leading ten covering around 0.9%. The sequencing sample was made of naive CD8+ T cells from blood, with Jurkat cell RNA spiked in. Subset of the sample: FACS-sorted CD8+CD4-CCR7+CD45RA+ naive T cells. These TCRs come from a human donor in good health. Some libraries in this study had Jurkat cell RNA spiked in.

The chain couples TRBV3-1 to TRBJ2-5; D is possibly TRBD1 or TRBD2 (6 bases each). CDR3 length equals 15 residues. Trimming stripped 1 base from V and 0 bases from J, with 9 bases between. Germline V lookup: CDR1 LGHDT, CDR2 YNNKEL (reference sequence). The CDR3 nucleotides are TGTGCCAGCAGCCAAGTAGGGGGGTACCAAGAGACCCAGTACTTC. It is translated as CASSQVGGYQETQYF.

The gene calls are TRBV7-9 and TRBJ2-5; D unclear. Trimming left V 2 bases short and J 1 base short, with 11 bases between. The CDR3 totals 15 residues. Germline loops: CDR1 SEHNR, CDR2 FQNEAQ (reference sequence). CDR3 in amino acids: CASSLSTTTQETQYF. The DNA of the CDR3 is TGTGCCAGCAGCTTATCGACGACAACCCAAGAGACCCAGTACTTC.

This clonotype was detected many times. The chain carries TRBV28 and TRBJ1-2; D is uncertain. Germline V gene data show CDR1 as MDHEN and CDR2 as SYDVKM. With 3 bases removed from V and 6 bases from J, the gap between germline ends came to 11 bases. The length of the CDR3 is 13 residues. The CDR3 nucleotides read TGTGCCAGCAGTTTGGTAGGGTCGGATGGCTACACCTTC. Its protein product is CASSLVGSDGYTF.

This clonotype turned up a few times. The CDR3 DNA reads TGTGCCATCAGTGAGTCTAGCGGGACTACCTACGAGCAGTACTTC. Translation: CAISESSGTTYEQYF. This chain uses TRBV10-3 with TRBJ2-7; TRBD2 agrees at 8 bases. Germline V gene sequence: CDR1 ENHRY, CDR2 SYGVKD. This CDR3 contains 15 residues. V shed 0 bases, J shed 2 bases, and the junction held 3 bases outside the gene matches.

This clonotype was counted ten times or more. The V gene is TRBV6-5, the J gene TRBJ1-1, with unresolved D. The CDR3 spans 13 residues. CDR1 is MNHEY and CDR2 is SVGAGI in the germline V gene. Trimming pared 2 bases from V and 1 base from J, leaving 5 bases between. The CDR3 DNA follows: TGTGCCAGCAGTTACGGCCCGAACACTGAAGCTTTCTTT. Its protein is CASSYGPNTEAFF.

This clonotype occurred once. The germline gene is not matched at one end of the junction; a read error may be the cause. The rearrangement joins TRBV19 to TRBJ1-1; D is unclear. Germline V gene data show CDR1 as LNHDA and CDR2 as SQIVND (reference sequence). The CDR3 loop spans 13 amino acids. The CDR3 sequence is CASIKGGWTEVFF. The CDR3 nucleotides are TGTGCCAGTATCAAGGGTGGGTGGACTGAAGTTTTCTTT.

Worth noting for this clonotype: A much bigger clone sits one base away, suggesting this may be a read error. Since no conserved phenylalanine or tryptophan closes the CDR3, a read error is the likely cause. This chain joins TRBV13 and TRBJ2-5; D is perhaps TRBD1 (5 bases). In germline, CDR1 is PRHDT, CDR2 FYEKMQ (reference sequence). The CDR3 runs to 15 residues. Trimming cost V 4 bases and J 3 bases, with 15 bases left between them. CDR3 protein: CASSSLRTTKETQYL. CDR3 DNA: TGTGCCAGCAGCTCGCTCCGGACAACTAAAGAGACCCAGTACCTC.

At least ten counts were recorded for this clonotype. The gene calls are TRBV27 and TRBJ2-2; D is unresolved. The germline V and J ends were trimmed by 0 bases and 4 bases, with 6 bases remaining between them. The CDR3 loop spans 14 amino acids. Looked up from germline, CDR1 is MNHEY and CDR2 is SMNVEV (reference sequence). DNA for the CDR3: TGTGCCAGCAGTTTATCTACGGGCACCGGGGAGCTGTTTTTT. Residues: CASSLSTGTGELFF.

This clonotype was seen only a few times. The CDR3 DNA sequence: TGTGCCAGTAGTATTTCCACGACAGGGAACACTGAAGCTTTCTTT. It encodes CASSISTTGNTEAFF. The rearrangement joins TRBV19 to TRBJ1-1; a weak D match, TRBD1 (6 bases). The CDR3 totals 15 residues. Trimming left V 3 bases short and J 1 base short, with 12 bases between. Germline CDR1 LNHDA, CDR2 SQIVND (reference sequence).

This clonotype was counted ten times or more. The chain joins TRBV4-1 to TRBJ1-5; D possibly corresponds to TRBD1 (5 bases). The CDR3 has 13 amino acids. Germline-derived CDR1 and CDR2 are MGHRA and YSYEKL. Trimming removed 5 bases at V and 4 bases at J, with 9 bases between. The CDR3 region has the DNA TGCGCCAGCAGCACGGACATGAATCAGCCCCAGCATTTT. This translates into CASSTDMNQPQHF.

This clonotype occurred a few times. The chain joins TRBV20-1 to TRBJ2-7; 9 bases match TRBD2. The V segment lost 1 base and the J segment 2 bases; nucleotides outside the gene matches: 15. Germline V lookup: CDR1 DFQATT, CDR2 SNEGSKA (reference sequence). This CDR3 region has 18 residues. This chain's CDR3 is CSARGSFSLAGGPYEQYF. The CDR3 nucleotides read TGCAGTGCTAGAGGCTCCTTTTCCCTTGCGGGAGGGCCCTACGAGCAGTACTTC.

This clonotype has ten or more counts. The junction departs from germline at one end; a sequencing error may be responsible. This chain connects TRBV4-1 to TRBJ1-1, with D perhaps matching TRBD1 (5 bases). The CDR3 sequence is 15 residues long. CDR1 is MGHRA, CDR2 YSYEKL, per germline. The CDR3 DNA follows: TGCGCCAGCACCCAAACCGGCGGACAGAACACTGAAGCTTTCTTT. Its protein product is CASTQTGGQNTEAFF.

There are many counts of this clonotype. The genes are TRBV19 and TRBJ2-6, with 7 positions matching TRBD2. With V trimmed by 3 bases and J by 0 bases, 5 bases remained unmatched. In germline, CDR1 is LNHDA, CDR2 SQIVND (reference sequence). The CDR3 sequence is 17 residues long. The CDR3 nucleotides read TGTGCCAGTAGTATTTATGGGGACTACTCTGGGGCCAACGTCCTGACTTTC. Translated: CASSIYGDYSGANVLTF. The variable domain in full, completed from reference TRBV19 and TRBJ2-6, reads DGGITQSPKYLFRKEGQNVTLSCEQNLNHDAMYWYRQDPGQGLRLIYYSQIVNDFQKGDIAEGYSVSREKKESFPLTVTSAQKNPTAFYLCASSIYGDYSGANVLTFGAGSRLTVL.

This clonotype was recorded a few times. The V call is TRBV4-2, the J call TRBJ2-1; 8 bases agree with TRBD2. The CDR3 spans 17 residues. CDR1 is LGHNA and CDR2 is YNFKEQ in the germline V gene. V dropped 0 bases and J dropped 6; count of bases not matched to a gene: 10. The CDR3 loop reads CASSQERWTSNSNEQFF. In DNA form, the CDR3 reads TGTGCCAGCAGCCAAGAGAGATGGACTAGCAACAGCAATGAGCAGTTCTTC.